One and the same sample provided the 5 T cell receptor beta chains below, sequenced in a study of kidney transplant recipient with SARS-CoV-2 infection. Each CDR3 protein is one row after TCRdb ran MiXCR on the reads. The data show 250,000 or so distinct CDR3 sequences, under 35% seen once. Source: a blood sample, taken at baseline and between days 110 and 120 from a kidney transplant recipient. These receptors all come from a male patient aged 25 to 39 who had COVID-19 and was a kidney transplant recipient. Part of the T cell pool may stem from the graft donor.

This clonotype was observed a handful of times. A much larger clone sits a single nucleotide away, making a read error possible. This rearrangement joins TRBV5-8 to TRBJ1-2, with D unclear. This CDR3 region has 16 residues. Trimming shortened V by 7 bases and J by 4 bases, and 23 bases separated the two germline ends. The V gene's germline CDR1 is SGHTS and CDR2 YDEGEE. In DNA form, the CDR3 reads TGTGCCAGCCTTGTACGTCATCCACGAAGGACCTATGGCTACACCTTC. Translation: CASLVRHPRRTYGYTF.

This clonotype was counted at least ten times. This sequence joins TRBV6-1 and TRBJ1-1; D might be TRBD1 (5 bases). The germline V gene has CDR1 MNHNS and CDR2 SASEGT. V was shortened by 4 bases and J by 2 bases, with 17 bases between the two germline ends. CDR3 length: 16 residues. CDR3 protein: CASSARGPGGNTEAFF. The CDR3 region has the DNA TGTGCCAGCAGTGCCCGGGGCCCTGGAGGCAACACTGAAGCTTTCTTT.

Points on this clonotype: This may arise from a read error, as a much more abundant clone is one base away. The chain couples TRBV10-3 to TRBJ1-2, with D unclear. This CDR3 is 13 amino acids long. CDR1 is ENHRY, CDR2 SYGVKD, per germline. With 4 bases removed from V and 8 bases from J, the gap between germline ends came to 14 bases. CDR3 bases: TGTGCCATCAGTGGGGAGCCGTCGGCCGGCTACACCTTC. Residues: CAISGEPSAGYTF.

The CDR3: CASSLVLPISFSEAQYF. The CDR3 DNA is TGTGCCAGCAGCCTTGTACTTCCCATTTCTTTCTCTGAGGCCCAGTACTTC. V and J are TRBV3-1 and TRBJ2-3, with D unclear. The J call may be faulty, since TRBJ2-5 better matches the DNA end. The CDR3 runs to 17 residues. Germline assignment: CDR1 LGHDT and CDR2 YNNKEL (reference sequence).

This clonotype has a count of ten or more. This chain connects TRBV6-1 to TRBJ1-6; 9 nucleotides align to TRBD1. The CDR3 sequence is 16 residues long. Germline loops: CDR1 MNHNS, CDR2 SASEGT. The ends lost 0 bases at V and 7 bases at J; junction bases unmatched: 4. The CDR3 is CASSEATGTGNSPLHF. The CDR3 bases are TGTGCCAGCAGTGAAGCAACCGGGACAGGGAATTCACCCCTCCACTTT.